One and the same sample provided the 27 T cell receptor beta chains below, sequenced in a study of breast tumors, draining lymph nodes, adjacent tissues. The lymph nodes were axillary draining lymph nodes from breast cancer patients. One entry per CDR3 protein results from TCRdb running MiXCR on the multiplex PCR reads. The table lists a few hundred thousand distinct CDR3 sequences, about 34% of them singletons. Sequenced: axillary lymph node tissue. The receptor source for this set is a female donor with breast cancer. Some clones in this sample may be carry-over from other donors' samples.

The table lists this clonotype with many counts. The CDR3 region is CASSLNGGEMRDTQYF. The CDR3 bases are TGTGCCAGCAGTTTAAACGGGGGGGAAATGAGGGATACGCAGTATTTT. The V call is TRBV12-3 or TRBV12-4, the J call TRBJ2-3, with 8 nucleotides matching TRBD2. Trimming took 2 bases from V and 6 from J; bases not matched to a gene: 10. The CDR3 is 16 amino acids.

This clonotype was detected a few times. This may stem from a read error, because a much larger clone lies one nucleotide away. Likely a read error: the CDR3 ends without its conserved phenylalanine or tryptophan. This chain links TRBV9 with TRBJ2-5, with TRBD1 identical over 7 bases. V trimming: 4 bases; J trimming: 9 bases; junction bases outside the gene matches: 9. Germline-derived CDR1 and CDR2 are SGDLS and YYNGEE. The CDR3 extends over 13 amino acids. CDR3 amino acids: CASSPTDRLAQYS. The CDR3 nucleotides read TGTGCCAGCAGCCCTACGGACAGGCTGGCCCAGTACTCC.

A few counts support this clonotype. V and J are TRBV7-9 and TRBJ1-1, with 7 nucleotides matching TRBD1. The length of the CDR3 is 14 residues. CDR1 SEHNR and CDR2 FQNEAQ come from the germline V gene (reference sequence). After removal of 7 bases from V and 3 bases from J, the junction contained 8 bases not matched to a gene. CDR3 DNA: TGTGCCAGCAAATACAGGGGTCGGGACACTGAAGCTTTCTTT. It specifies CASKYRGRDTEAFF.

The DNA of the CDR3 is TGTGCCAGCAGTTCCCCTCGAGTCTCCTACGAGCAGTACTTC. Translating it yields CASSSPRVSYEQYF. The rearrangement links TRBV28 to TRBJ2-7, with D unresolved. The V end was cut by 4 bases, the J end by 0 bases, with 10 bases between. CDR3 length equals 14 residues. Germline V gene data show CDR1 as MDHEN and CDR2 as SYDVKM.

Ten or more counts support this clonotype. The CDR3 is CASSHRDARPYTQYF. The CDR3 nucleotides are TGTGCCAGCAGCCACCGGGACGCTCGACCCTATACGCAGTATTTT. The gene calls are TRBV7-2 and TRBJ2-3, with D tentatively TRBD1 or TRBD2 (5 bases each). Germline-derived CDR1 and CDR2 are SGHTA and FQGNSA. The CDR3 sequence is 15 residues long. The germline V and J ends were trimmed by 5 bases and 7 bases, with 19 bases remaining between them.

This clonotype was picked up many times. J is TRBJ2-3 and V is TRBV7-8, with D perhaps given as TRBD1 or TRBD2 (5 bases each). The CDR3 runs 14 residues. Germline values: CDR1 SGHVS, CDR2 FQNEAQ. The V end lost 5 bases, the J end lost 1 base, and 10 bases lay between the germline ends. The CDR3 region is CASSAGTGTDTQYF. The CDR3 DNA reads TGTGCCAGCAGCGCAGGGACCGGCACAGATACGCAGTATTTT.

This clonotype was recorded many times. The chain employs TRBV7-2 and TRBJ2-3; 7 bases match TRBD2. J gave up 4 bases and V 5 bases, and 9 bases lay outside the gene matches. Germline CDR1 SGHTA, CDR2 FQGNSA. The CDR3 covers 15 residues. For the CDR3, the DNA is TGTGCCAGCAGCCTACTAGCGTCGTTTTCAGATACGCAGTATTTT. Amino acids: CASSLLASFSDTQYF.

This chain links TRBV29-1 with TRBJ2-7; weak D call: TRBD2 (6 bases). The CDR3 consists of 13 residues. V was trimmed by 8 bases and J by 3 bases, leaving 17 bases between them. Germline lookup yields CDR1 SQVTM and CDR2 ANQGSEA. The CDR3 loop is CSLHTGAIYEQYF. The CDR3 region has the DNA TGCAGCTTACATACGGGAGCGATCTACGAGCAGTACTTC.

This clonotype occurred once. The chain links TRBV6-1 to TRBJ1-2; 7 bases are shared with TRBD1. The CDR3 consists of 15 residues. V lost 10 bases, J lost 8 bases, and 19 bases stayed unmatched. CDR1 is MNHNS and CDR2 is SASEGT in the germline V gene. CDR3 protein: CATQPGGGQLRGYTF. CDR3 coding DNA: TGTGCCACCCAGCCAGGGGGTGGCCAACTACGGGGCTACACCTTC.

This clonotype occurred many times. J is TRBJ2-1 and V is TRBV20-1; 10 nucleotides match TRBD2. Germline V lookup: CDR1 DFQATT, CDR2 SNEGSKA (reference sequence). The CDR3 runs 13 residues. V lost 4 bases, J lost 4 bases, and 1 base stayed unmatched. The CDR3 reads CSAKAGGYNEQFF. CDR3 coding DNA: TGCAGTGCTAAAGCGGGAGGGTACAATGAGCAGTTCTTC.

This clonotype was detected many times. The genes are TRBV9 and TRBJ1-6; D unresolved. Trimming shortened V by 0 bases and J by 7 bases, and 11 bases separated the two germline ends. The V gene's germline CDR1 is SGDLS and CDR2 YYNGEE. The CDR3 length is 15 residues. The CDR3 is CASSVGSLVNSPLHF. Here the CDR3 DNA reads TGTGCCAGCAGCGTAGGAAGCTTAGTGAATTCACCCCTCCACTTT.

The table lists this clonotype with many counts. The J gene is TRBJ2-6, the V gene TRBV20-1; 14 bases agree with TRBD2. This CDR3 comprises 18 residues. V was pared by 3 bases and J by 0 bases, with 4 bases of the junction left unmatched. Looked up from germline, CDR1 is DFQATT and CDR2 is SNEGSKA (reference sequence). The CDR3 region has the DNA TGCAGTGCTAGCAGGACTAGCGGGAGGAGCTCTGGGGCCAACGTCCTGACTTTC. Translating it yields CSASRTSGRSSGANVLTF.

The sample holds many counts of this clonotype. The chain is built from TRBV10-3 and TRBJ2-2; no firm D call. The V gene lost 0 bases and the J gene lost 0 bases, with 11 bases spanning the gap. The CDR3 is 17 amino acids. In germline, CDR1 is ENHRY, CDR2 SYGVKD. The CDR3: CAISESIGFANTGELFF. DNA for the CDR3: TGTGCCATCAGTGAGTCGATTGGGTTCGCGAACACCGGGGAGCTGTTTTTT.

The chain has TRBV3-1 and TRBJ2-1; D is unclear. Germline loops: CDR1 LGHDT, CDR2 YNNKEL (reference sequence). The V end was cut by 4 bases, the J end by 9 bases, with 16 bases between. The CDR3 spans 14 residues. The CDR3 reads CASSPLFVGPEQFF. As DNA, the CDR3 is TGTGCCAGCAGCCCGCTCTTCGTTGGGCCTGAGCAGTTCTTC.

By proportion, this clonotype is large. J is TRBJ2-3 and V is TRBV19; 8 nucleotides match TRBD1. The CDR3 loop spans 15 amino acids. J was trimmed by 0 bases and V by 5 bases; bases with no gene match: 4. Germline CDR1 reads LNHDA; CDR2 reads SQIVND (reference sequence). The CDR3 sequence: CASSGTGASTDTQYF. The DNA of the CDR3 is TGTGCCAGTAGTGGGACAGGAGCTAGCACAGATACGCAGTATTTT.

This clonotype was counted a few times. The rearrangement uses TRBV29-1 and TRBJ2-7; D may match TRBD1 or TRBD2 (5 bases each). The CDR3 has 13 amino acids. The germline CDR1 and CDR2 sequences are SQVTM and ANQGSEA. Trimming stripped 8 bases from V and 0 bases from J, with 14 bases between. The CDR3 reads CSQDSGHSYEQYF. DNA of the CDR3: TGCAGCCAAGATTCGGGGCACTCCTACGAGCAGTACTTC.

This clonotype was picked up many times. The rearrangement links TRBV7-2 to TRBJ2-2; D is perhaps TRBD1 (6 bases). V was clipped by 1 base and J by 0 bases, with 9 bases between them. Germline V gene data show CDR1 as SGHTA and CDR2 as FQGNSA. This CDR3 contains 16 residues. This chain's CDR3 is CASSLVGQPNTGELFF. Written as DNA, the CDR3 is TGTGCCAGCAGCTTAGTTGGACAGCCGAACACCGGGGAGCTGTTTTTT.

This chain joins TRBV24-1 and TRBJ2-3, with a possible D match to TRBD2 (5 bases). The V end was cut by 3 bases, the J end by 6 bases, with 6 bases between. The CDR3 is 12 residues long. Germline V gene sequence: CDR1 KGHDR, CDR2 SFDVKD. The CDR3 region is CATSDGGDTQYF. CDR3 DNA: TGTGCCACCAGTGATGGCGGGGATACGCAGTATTTT.

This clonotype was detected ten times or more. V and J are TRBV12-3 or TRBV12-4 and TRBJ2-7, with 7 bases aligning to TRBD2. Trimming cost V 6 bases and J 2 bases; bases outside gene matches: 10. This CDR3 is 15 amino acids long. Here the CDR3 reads CASSSTASGTYEQYF. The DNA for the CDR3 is TGTGCCAGCAGCAGCACCGCTAGCGGCACCTACGAGCAGTACTTC.

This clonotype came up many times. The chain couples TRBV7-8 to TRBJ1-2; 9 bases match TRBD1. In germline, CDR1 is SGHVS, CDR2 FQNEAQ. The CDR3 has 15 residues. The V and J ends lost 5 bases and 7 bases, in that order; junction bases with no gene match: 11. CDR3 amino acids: CASSISPGQGFGYTF. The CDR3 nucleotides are TGTGCCAGCAGCATTAGTCCGGGACAGGGATTTGGCTACACCTTC.

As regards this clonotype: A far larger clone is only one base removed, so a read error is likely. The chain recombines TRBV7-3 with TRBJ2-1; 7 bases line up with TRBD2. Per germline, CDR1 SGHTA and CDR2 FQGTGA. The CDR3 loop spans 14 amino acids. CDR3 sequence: CASSLSGSYNGQFF. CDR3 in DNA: TGTGCCAGCAGCTTAAGCGGGAGTTACAATGGGCAGTTCTTC.

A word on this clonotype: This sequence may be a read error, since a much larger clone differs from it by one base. As DNA, the CDR3 is TGTGCCAGCAGCGTAGCACTAGCGATGGGGGAGCAGTCCTTC. It is translated as CASSVALAMGEQSF. The rearrangement joins TRBV9 to TRBJ2-1; the match to TRBD2 covers 7 bases. The CDR3 covers 14 residues. From germline, CDR1 is SGDLS and CDR2 YYNGEE.

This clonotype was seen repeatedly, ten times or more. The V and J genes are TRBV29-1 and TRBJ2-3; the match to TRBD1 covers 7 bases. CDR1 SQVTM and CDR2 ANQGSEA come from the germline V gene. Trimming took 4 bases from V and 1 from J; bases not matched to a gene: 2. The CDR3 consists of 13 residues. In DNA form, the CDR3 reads TGCAGCGTTGGTCAGGGGGGCACAGATACGCAGTATTTT. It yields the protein CSVGQGGTDTQYF.

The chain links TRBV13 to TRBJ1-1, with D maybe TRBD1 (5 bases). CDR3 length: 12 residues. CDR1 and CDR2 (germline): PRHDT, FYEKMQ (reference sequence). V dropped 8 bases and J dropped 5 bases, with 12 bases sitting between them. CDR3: CASGWGRTEAFF. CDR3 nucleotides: TGTGCCAGCGGGTGGGGACGAACTGAAGCTTTCTTT.

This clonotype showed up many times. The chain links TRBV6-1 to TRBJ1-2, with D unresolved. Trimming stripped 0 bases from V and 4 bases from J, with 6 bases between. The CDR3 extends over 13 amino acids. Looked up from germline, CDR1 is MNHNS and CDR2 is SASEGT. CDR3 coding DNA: TGTGCCAGCAGTGAAGCCGGAATCTATGGCTACACCTTC. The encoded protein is CASSEAGIYGYTF.

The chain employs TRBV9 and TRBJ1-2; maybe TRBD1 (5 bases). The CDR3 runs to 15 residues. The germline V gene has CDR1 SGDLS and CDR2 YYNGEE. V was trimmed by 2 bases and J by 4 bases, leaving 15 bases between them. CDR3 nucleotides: TGTGCCAGCAGCGTTGAAAAGGGGACCCCCTATGGCTACACCTTC. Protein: CASSVEKGTPYGYTF.

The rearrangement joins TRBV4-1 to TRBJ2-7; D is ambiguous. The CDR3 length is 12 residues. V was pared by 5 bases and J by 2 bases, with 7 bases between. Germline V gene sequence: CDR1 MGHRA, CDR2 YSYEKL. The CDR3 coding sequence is TGCGCCAGCAGCAATTTTGCCTACGAGCAGTACTTC. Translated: CASSNFAYEQYF.